The sequence of this T cell receptor beta chain was determined in a study of PD-1 blockade in classical Hodgkin lymphoma. Findings of the study overall: Newly diagnosed patients and complete responders had comparable diversity at baseline. Some patients started nivolumab under 1 year after ASCT, and they were excluded.

V was cut by 6 bases and J by 7 bases, with 19 bases left in between. There are 15 residues in the CDR3. Germline values: CDR1 MNHEY, CDR2 SVGAGI. The time point was: cycle 4 day 1 (C4D1), after 6 weeks of nivolumab. Every patient had relapsed following autologous stem cell transplantation, and cohorts differed in brentuximab vedotin exposure. CD4+ T cells were purified from thawed PBMCs by magnetic negative selection. Regarding this clone: Its antigen is unknown.

The table came from immunoSEQ multiplex PCR; TCRdb's copy has only in-frame clones and leaves some out. This sample has about 17,000 clones, with around 80% found just once. This rearrangement joins TRBV6-5 to TRBJ1-5; D perhaps matches TRBD1 (6 bases). The TCR sequence derives from a human donor with classical Hodgkin lymphoma. Specimen: CD4+ T cells from blood, collected before the fourth cycle of nivolumab. Here the CDR3 DNA reads TGTGCCAGCAGCCTGGGGGCCGGGTCGGACCAGCCCCAGCATTTT. This encodes CASSLGAGSDQPQHF.